A selection of T cell receptor beta chains follows, all from one sample in a study of cytomegalovirus exposure and HLA in healthy donors. TCRdb keeps only in-frame clones here, not all; method: immunoSEQ multiplex PCR. Among some 150,000 clones listed, 71% were seen once. Sequencing used PBMCs. These receptors were obtained from a woman aged 25 to 39 in good health and CMV-seronegative. Both conserved end residues are part of each CDR3. D genes are given only for firm matches.

v_call | d_call | cdr3_aa
TRBV13 | . | CASSTARSGYEQYF
TRBV29-1 | TRBD2 | CSPPSEASGTSYEQYF
TRBV9 | . | CASSVSGASYEQYF
TRBV15 | . | CATSRGQGRQETQYF
TRBV28 | TRBD1 | CASRTTGTEAFF
TRBV12-5 | TRBD2 | CASGLVHLGVAGAQETQYF
TRBV7-2 | . | CASSFGQGPGWGEAFF
TRBV28 | . | CASKSPGTDTQYF
TRBV7-2 | . | CASSLAFWTEETQYF
TRBV6-1 | . | CASSEKGGFYEQYF
TRBV27 | . | CASSSPPGRRSYNEQFF
TRBV29-1 | TRBD1 | CSGGMTGKAFF
TRBV27 | . | CASSLGVGGRYEQYF
TRBV5-1 | TRBD1 | CASSSSGQGGKTQYF
TRBV19 | . | CASSLGGLMNTEAFF
TRBV30 | . | CAWDTGTASYNEQFF
TRBV6-6 | TRBD1 | CASRGTGDMGNTIYF
TRBV7-3 | TRBD2 | CASSHSAGVSLDEQYF
TRBV28 | TRBD2 | CASSLLAGDQETQYF
TRBV14 | . | CASSQGSPGYNEQFF
TRBV28 | . | CASSFRTFSGNTIYF
TRBV9 | . | CASSKGELGNEKLFF
TRBV6-4 | TRBD1 | CASSEAGTGGTPLHF
TRBV2 | TRBD1 | CASSVGRTGDLTYEQYF
TRBV29-1 | TRBD1 | CSVFRQGAAEAFF
TRBV5-1 | TRBD1 | CASSGQGRAYEQYF
TRBV11-2 | TRBD1 | CASSLDSVAGQGESYEQYF
TRBV4-3 | . | CASSQDKGGGITGELFF
TRBV5-1 | . | CASSLDSSYNSPLHF
TRBV25-1 | . | CASSERNTEAFF
TRBV5-1 | TRBD2 | CASSPGTSGSSYNEQFF
TRBV6-1 | . | CASSESTQNTGELFF
TRBV4-1 | . | CASRGEESPNYGYTF
TRBV28 | . | CASSTWTAGSTEAFF
TRBV19 | . | CASSIAGVGWTEAFF
TRBV28 | . | CASKSAGELFF
TRBV30 | . | CAWSAQGGSPLHF